This TCR beta chain was identified during a study of blood T cell repertoires in COVID-19. Trimming pared 0 bases from V and 1 base from J, leaving 9 bases between. The length of the CDR3 is 15 residues. In germline, CDR1 is MNHEY, CDR2 SVGAGI. Cohort 3 recovered donors had two negative PCRs, clearance, or symptom resolution. Profiling relied on immunoSEQ multiplex PCR, and the TCRdb table lists in-frame clones only, not all of them. This sample has fewer than 350,000 clones, with roughly 89% found just once. Sequencing input: PBMCs or T cells enriched from blood (not recorded which). This chain uses TRBV6-5 with TRBJ1-2, with unresolved D. This sequence originates from a man in his fifties or sixties who had recovered from COVID-19. In DNA, the CDR3 is TGTGCCAGCAGTTACTCCGGGAATGTTAACTATGGCTACACCTTC. This sequence encodes CASSYSGNVNYGYTF.